The 30 T cell receptor beta chains below all came from one sample that was sequenced in a study of beta chain features in type 1 diabetes. The antigens these receptors bind are not known. Sequencing targeted expressed TCRB transcripts, as all isolated RNA had been reverse transcribed. Only in-frame clones appear in the TCRdb table, and some are missing; sequencing was by immunoSEQ multiplex PCR. This repertoire shows 150,000 to 200,000 clones, 9% found once; its top ten account for 0.7%. Regarding the study as a whole: TCRB CDR3s were moderately but significantly shorter in Type 1 diabetes patients in all four CD4+ subsets.

Sample: central memory CD4+ T cells from blood. These receptor sequences come from a woman in her 30s with type 1 diabetes.

This clone showed up just a few times. The chain links TRBV2 to TRBJ2-1; D not certain. Looked up from germline, CDR1 is SNHLY and CDR2 is FYNNEI. V was shortened by 4 bases and J by 4 bases, with 8 bases between the two germline ends. This CDR3 is built from 13 residues. CDR3 residues: CASSVSEYNEQFF. As DNA, the CDR3 is TGTGCCAGCAGTGTGAGCGAATACAATGAGCAGTTCTTC.

The chain has TRBV2 and TRBJ1-1; the match to TRBD1 covers 7 bases. Germline V gene sequence: CDR1 SNHLY, CDR2 FYNNEI. The CDR3 runs 13 residues. The V segment lost 8 bases and the J segment 3 bases; nucleotides outside the gene matches: 6. Here the CDR3 reads CASDREEDTEAFF. Written as DNA, the CDR3 is TGTGCCAGCGACAGGGAGGAGGACACTGAAGCTTTCTTT.

The rearrangement uses TRBV5-1 and TRBJ2-2, with a possible D match to TRBD2 (5 bases). The CDR3 has 16 amino acids. Germline CDR1 and CDR2: SGHRS and YFSETQ. The V gene lost 2 bases and the J gene lost 1 base, with 12 bases spanning the gap. CDR3 region: CASSFEGRRNTGELFF. The CDR3 region has the DNA TGCGCCAGCAGCTTTGAGGGCCGCCGGAACACCGGGGAGCTGTTTTTT. The full variable domain, with the rest looked up from reference TRBV5-1 and TRBJ2-2, is KAGVTQTPRYLIKTRGQQVTLSCSPISGHRSVSWYQQTPGQGLQFLFEYFSETQRNKGNFPGRFSGRQFSNSRSEMNVSTLELGDSALYLCASSFEGRRNTGELFFGEGSRLTVL.

The chain is built from TRBV14 and TRBJ2-3; the D gene is possibly TRBD2 (5 bases). CDR1 is SGHDN, CDR2 FVKESK, per germline. Trimming removed 4 bases at V and 2 bases at J, with 13 bases between. The CDR3 extends over 15 amino acids. CDR3 sequence: CASSLGLHPTDTQYF. The DNA for the CDR3 is TGTGCCAGCAGCCTCGGACTTCACCCCACAGATACGCAGTATTTT.

The chain employs TRBV29-1 and TRBJ2-7; 9 bases fit TRBD1. With 2 bases clipped from V and 2 bases from J, the junction kept 7 bases outside the gene matches. Germline loops: CDR1 SQVTM, CDR2 ANQGSEA. The length of the CDR3 is 15 residues. CDR3 bases: TGCAGCGTTGAATCCGACAGGGGGTGGACCTACGAGCAGTACTTC. It specifies CSVESDRGWTYEQYF.

The chain employs TRBV11-3 and TRBJ2-1; maybe TRBD2 (5 bases). Germline assignment: CDR1 SGHNT and CDR2 YENEEA. The CDR3 is made up of 12 amino acids. V shed 6 bases and J shed 13 bases, with 16 bases lying between them. The CDR3 is CASSTDFRYQFF. The CDR3 DNA sequence: TGTGCCAGCAGTACGGACTTCCGATATCAGTTCTTC.

In this sample, this clone turned up a few times. The chain joins TRBV2 to TRBJ2-6, with TRBD1 as a possible D gene (6 bases). CDR1 is SNHLY and CDR2 is FYNNEI in the germline V gene. The ends were cut back, 6 bases at V and 4 bases at J, with 22 bases in the middle. The CDR3 consists of 18 residues. The CDR3 spells CASRGPDRKFSGANVLTF. DNA for the CDR3: TGTGCCAGCAGGGGCCCGGACAGAAAGTTTTCCGGGGCCAACGTCCTGACTTTC.

This clone was counted between two and nine times. V and J are TRBV9 and TRBJ2-7; D is perhaps TRBD1 (6 bases). This CDR3 contains 15 residues. CDR1 and CDR2 (germline): SGDLS, YYNGEE. V was pared by 6 bases and J by 5 bases, with 21 bases between. The CDR3: CASKKGEGGFDEQYF. The CDR3 region has the DNA TGTGCCAGCAAAAAGGGGGAAGGCGGTTTCGACGAGCAGTACTTC.

This clone was seen more than once but under ten times. This chain joins TRBV5-6 and TRBJ2-1; TRBD1 aligns across 8 bases. The CDR3 sequence is 14 residues long. The V segment lost 4 bases and the J segment 10 bases; nucleotides outside the gene matches: 10. CDR1 is SGHDT and CDR2 is YYEEEE in the germline V gene. The CDR3 protein is CASSRGGTGVEQFF. The CDR3 DNA reads as TGTGCCAGCAGCCGAGGCGGGACAGGCGTAGAGCAGTTCTTC.

This clone appeared a few times. The genes are TRBV7-9 and TRBJ2-3, with 14 bases aligning to TRBD2. V lost 5 bases to trimming and J lost 5 bases; unmatched junction nucleotides: 12. The CDR3 loop spans 18 amino acids. CDR1 and CDR2 (germline): SEHNR, FQNEAQ (reference sequence). CDR3 in DNA: TGTGCCAGCAGCCAACTGAAGGGACTAGCGGGAGCTGGAGATACGCAGTATTTT. Translating it yields CASSQLKGLAGAGDTQYF.

This clone was found a few times. The CDR3 sequence is CASSLTRTSGADEQFF. The CDR3 nucleotides read TGTGCCAGCAGCTTAACTCGGACTAGCGGGGCTGATGAGCAGTTCTTC. The chain uses TRBV7-3 and TRBJ2-1; 12 bases are a match to TRBD2. Germline V gene sequence: CDR1 SGHTA, CDR2 FQGTGA. V lost 0 bases to trimming and J lost 8 bases; unmatched junction nucleotides: 5. This CDR3 comprises 16 residues.

The chain links TRBV7-9 to TRBJ1-2; D is perhaps TRBD1 (5 bases). Germline CDR1 SEHNR, CDR2 FQNEAQ (reference sequence). Trimming removed 5 bases from V and 4 bases from J, with 11 bases in between. The CDR3 has 13 residues. CDR3 nucleotides: TGTGCCAGCAGCGCCGACAGTCTCTATGGCTACACCTTC. It codes for CASSADSLYGYTF.

The V call is TRBV2, the J call TRBJ2-1, with D possibly TRBD2 on 6 matching bases. Trimming cost V 4 bases and J 6 bases, with 10 bases left between them. CDR3 length: 13 amino acids. Germline lookup yields CDR1 SNHLY and CDR2 FYNNEI. The CDR3 DNA reads as TGTGCCAGCAGTGCGGAGACTAGCAATGAGCAGTTCTTC. Its protein product is CASSAETSNEQFF.

This clone was found a few times. The same CDR3 can be traced to other DNA sequences in this sample. The chain combines TRBV7-9 with TRBJ1-3; 8 bases match TRBD1. With V trimmed by 6 bases and J by 2 bases, 3 bases remained unmatched. Per the germline V gene, CDR1 is SEHNR and CDR2 is FQNEAQ (reference sequence). The CDR3 is 14 amino acids. CDR3 region: CASSLTGAGNTIYF. In DNA form, the CDR3 reads TGTGCCAGCAGTTTGACAGGGGCTGGAAACACCATATATTTT.

The chain is built from TRBV28 and TRBJ1-2; 8 nucleotides line up with TRBD1. Germline loops: CDR1 MDHEN, CDR2 SYDVKM. Trimming cost V 5 bases and J 3 bases; bases outside gene matches: 11. There are 16 residues in the CDR3. The chain's CDR3 is CASSPGGGYVDYGYTF. The CDR3 nucleotides are TGTGCCAGCAGTCCAGGGGGCGGATATGTGGACTATGGCTACACCTTC.

This chain uses TRBV7-2 with TRBJ1-2; no firm D call. Trimming stripped 7 bases from V and 6 bases from J, with 12 bases between. This CDR3 spans 12 amino acids. Per the germline V gene, CDR1 is SGHTA and CDR2 is FQGNSA. DNA for the CDR3: TGTGCCAGCACCAAACAGCTAAATGGCTACACCTTC. It codes for CASTKQLNGYTF.

The chain has TRBV7-2 and TRBJ2-1, with D maybe TRBD2 (7 bases). The CDR3 covers 15 residues. Germline V gene data show CDR1 as SGHTA and CDR2 as FQGNSA. The V gene lost 0 bases and the J gene lost 15 bases, with 21 bases spanning the gap. CDR3 nucleotide sequence: TGTGCCAGCAGCTTAGCAGGGGGAGGGTTGGGGGAAGGGTTCTTC. Encoded protein: CASSLAGGGLGEGFF.

This clone appeared a few times. The chain couples TRBV2 to TRBJ1-1; the match to TRBD1 covers 10 bases. The CDR3 extends over 13 amino acids. Germline-derived CDR1 and CDR2 are SNHLY and FYNNEI. Losses at the gene ends were 4 bases for V and 6 bases for J; bases not matched to a gene: 2. The CDR3 reads CASSVDRGSEAFF. The CDR3 nucleotides are TGTGCCAGCAGTGTGGACAGGGGGTCTGAAGCTTTCTTT.

This chain links TRBV6-6 with TRBJ1-5; 9 nucleotides agree with TRBD1. J gave up 2 bases and V 1 base, and 0 bases lay outside the gene matches. Germline V gene lookup returns CDR1 MNHNY and CDR2 SVGAGI (reference sequence). The CDR3 totals 15 residues. This CDR3 reads CASSYWTGGNQPQHF. CDR3 nucleotides: TGTGCCAGCAGTTACTGGACAGGGGGCAATCAGCCCCAGCATTTT.

This clone was observed a few times. The rearrangement links TRBV7-6 to TRBJ1-2; 11 bases fit TRBD1. This CDR3 spans 14 amino acids. J lost 7 bases, V lost 5 bases, and 6 bases had no gene match. The V gene's germline CDR1 is SGHVS and CDR2 FNYEAQ. CDR3 sequence (DNA): TGTGCCAGCAGCCCTGGACAGGGGGCGGGTGGCTACACCTTC. This translates into CASSPGQGAGGYTF.

V usage is TRBV9 and J usage is TRBJ2-2; 9 nucleotides agree with TRBD1. The CDR3 loop spans 17 amino acids. V was clipped by 0 bases and J by 5 bases; unmatched bases: 8. Germline V gene data show CDR1 as SGDLS and CDR2 as YYNGEE. This CDR3 is CASSVVGQGRKTGELFF. CDR3 sequence (DNA): TGTGCCAGCAGCGTAGTCGGACAGGGGAGAAAAACCGGGGAGCTGTTTTTT. Supplemented by reference TRBV9 and TRBJ2-2, the full variable domain reads DSGVTQTPKHLITATGQRVTLRCSPRSGDLSVYWYQQSLDQGLQFLIQYYNGEERAKGNILERFSAQQFPDLHSELNLSSLELGDSALYFCASSVVGQGRKTGELFFGEGSRLTVL.

The gene calls are TRBV7-9 and TRBJ2-7, with 9 bases lining up with TRBD2. The V and J ends lost 6 bases and 2 bases, in that order; junction bases with no gene match: 8. The CDR3 has 15 amino acids. From germline, CDR1 is SEHNR and CDR2 FQNEAQ (reference sequence). The CDR3 region is CASSRASGIPYEQYF. CDR3 nucleotides: TGTGCCAGCAGTCGGGCTAGCGGGATCCCCTACGAGCAGTACTTC.

The chain couples TRBV4-1 to TRBJ2-1; 9 nucleotides agree with TRBD2. V gave up 2 bases and J gave up 8 bases; unmatched junction bases: 10. CDR1 and CDR2 from the germline V gene are MGHRA and YSYEKL. The CDR3 length is 16 residues. The DNA for the CDR3 is TGCGCCAGCAGCCAACTAGCGGGATCGTCGGGCCATGAGCAGTTCTTC. It yields the protein CASSQLAGSSGHEQFF.

A few counts support this clone. The chain carries TRBV7-3 and TRBJ1-3; D remains unclear. The germline V gene encodes CDR1 SGHTA and CDR2 FQGTGA. The CDR3 spans 13 residues. V lost 5 bases and J lost 0, with 5 bases in between. The CDR3 DNA follows: TGTGCCAGCAGCCGGGACTCTGGAAACACCATATATTTT. Encoded protein: CASSRDSGNTIYF.

The chain uses TRBV11-3 and TRBJ2-1; D is uncertain. Trimming pared 0 bases from V and 7 bases from J, leaving 10 bases between. Germline V gene data show CDR1 as SGHNT and CDR2 as YENEEA. The CDR3 is 14 residues long. CDR3 sequence: CASSLESRWNEQFF. The CDR3 nucleotides read TGTGCCAGCAGCTTAGAGAGCAGGTGGAATGAGCAGTTCTTC.

This clone was detected only a few times. The chain is built from TRBV6-6 and TRBJ2-5, with 12 bases matching TRBD1. The V and J ends lost 6 bases and 2 bases, in that order; junction bases with no gene match: 7. Germline loops: CDR1 MNHNY, CDR2 SVGAGI (reference sequence). CDR3 length equals 16 residues. CDR3 sequence reads: CASRRAGQGAQETQYF. The CDR3 nucleotides are TGTGCCAGCAGAAGAGCGGGACAGGGGGCGCAAGAGACCCAGTACTTC.

The chain combines TRBV6-5 with TRBJ2-7; 9 bases are a match to TRBD1. This CDR3 contains 13 residues. Per the germline V gene, CDR1 is MNHEY and CDR2 is SVGAGI. V dropped 6 bases and J dropped 4; count of bases not matched to a gene: 4. CDR3 nucleotides: TGTGCCAGCAGCCGGGACAGGGAATACGAGCAGTACTTC. Amino acids: CASSRDREYEQYF.

This chain connects TRBV5-4 to TRBJ1-5; D perhaps matches TRBD1 (6 bases). The CDR3 loop spans 13 amino acids. Germline values: CDR1 SGHNT, CDR2 YYREEE (reference sequence). Trimming removed 4 bases from V and 1 base from J, with 6 bases in between. The CDR3 here is CASSRGSNQPQHF. CDR3 nucleotide sequence: TGTGCCAGCAGCAGGGGGAGCAATCAGCCCCAGCATTTT.

The V and J genes are TRBV29-1 and TRBJ1-1; 8 bases map to TRBD1. Germline V CDR1 and CDR2: SQVTM, ANQGSEA. The CDR3 length is 15 residues. The V gene end was trimmed by 6 bases and the J gene end by 0 bases; junction bases not matched to a gene: 9. DNA of the CDR3: TGCAGCGTCGGACAGGGTTGGGCGATGAACACTGAAGCTTTCTTT. This translates into CSVGQGWAMNTEAFF.

This clone has a single count. J is TRBJ1-2 and V is TRBV5-1; D is undetermined. Trimming shortened V by 0 bases and J by 2 bases, and 8 bases separated the two germline ends. CDR1 and CDR2 from the germline V gene are SGHRS and YFSETQ. CDR3 length: 14 residues. The CDR3 sequence is CASSLESTNYGYTF. DNA for the CDR3: TGCGCCAGCAGCTTGGAATCGACAAACTATGGCTACACCTTC.